Given below is one T cell receptor (beta chain) in context. CD8 cells classed as naive were CD45RO-negative and positively selected for CCR7, excluding terminally differentiated effector memory CD45RA+ cells. Germline CDR1 is MGHRA and CDR2 is YSYEKL. Between the trimmed V and J ends, which lost 4 bases and 5 bases, there was a span of 14 bases. The CDR3 length is 14 residues. The data are from a study of shared clonotypes between healthy human individuals. Here immunoSEQ multiplex PCR was the method, and the copy in TCRdb shows in-frame clones only, minus some. This sample has around 650,000 clones; approximately 96% occur once, and the top ten carry more than 0.085%.

The sequencing sample was made of naive CD8+ T cells sorted from blood. The V call is TRBV4-1, the J call TRBJ2-5; tentatively, D is TRBD2 (5 bases). The clonotype was recovered from a woman aged 25 to 45 in good health. The CDR3 bases are TGCGCCAGCAGCCTTCTACTAGAGCGGGAGACCCAGTACTTC. Translating it yields CASSLLLERETQYF.